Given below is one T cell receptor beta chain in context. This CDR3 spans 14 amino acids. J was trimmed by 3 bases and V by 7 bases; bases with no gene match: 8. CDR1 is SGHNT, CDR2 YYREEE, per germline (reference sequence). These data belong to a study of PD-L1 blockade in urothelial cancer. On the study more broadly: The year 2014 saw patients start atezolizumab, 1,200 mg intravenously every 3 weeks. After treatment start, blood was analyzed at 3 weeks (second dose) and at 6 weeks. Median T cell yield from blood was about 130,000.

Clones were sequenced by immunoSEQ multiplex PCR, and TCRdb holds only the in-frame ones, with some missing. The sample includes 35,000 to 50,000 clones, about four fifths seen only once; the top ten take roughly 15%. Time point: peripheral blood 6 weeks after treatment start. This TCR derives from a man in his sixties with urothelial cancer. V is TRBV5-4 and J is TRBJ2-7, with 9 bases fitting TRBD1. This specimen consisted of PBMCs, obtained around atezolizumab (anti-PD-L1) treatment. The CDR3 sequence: CASSPGTGSYEQYF. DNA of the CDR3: TGTGCCAGCTCCCCGGGGACAGGGAGCTACGAGCAGTACTTC.